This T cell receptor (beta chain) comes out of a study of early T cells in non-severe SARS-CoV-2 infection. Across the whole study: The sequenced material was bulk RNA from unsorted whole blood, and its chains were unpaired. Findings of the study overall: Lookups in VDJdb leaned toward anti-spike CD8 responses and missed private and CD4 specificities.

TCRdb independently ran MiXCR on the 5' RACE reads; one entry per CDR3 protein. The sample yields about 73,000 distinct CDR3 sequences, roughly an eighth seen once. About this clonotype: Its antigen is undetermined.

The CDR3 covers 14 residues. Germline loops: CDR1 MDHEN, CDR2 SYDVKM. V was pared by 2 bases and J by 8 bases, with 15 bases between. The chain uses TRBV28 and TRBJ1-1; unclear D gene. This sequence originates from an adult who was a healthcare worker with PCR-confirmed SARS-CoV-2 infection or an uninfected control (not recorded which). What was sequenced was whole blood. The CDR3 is CASSLKQTFIEAFF. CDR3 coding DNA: TGTGCCAGCAGTTTAAAGCAGACTTTTATCGAAGCTTTCTTT.